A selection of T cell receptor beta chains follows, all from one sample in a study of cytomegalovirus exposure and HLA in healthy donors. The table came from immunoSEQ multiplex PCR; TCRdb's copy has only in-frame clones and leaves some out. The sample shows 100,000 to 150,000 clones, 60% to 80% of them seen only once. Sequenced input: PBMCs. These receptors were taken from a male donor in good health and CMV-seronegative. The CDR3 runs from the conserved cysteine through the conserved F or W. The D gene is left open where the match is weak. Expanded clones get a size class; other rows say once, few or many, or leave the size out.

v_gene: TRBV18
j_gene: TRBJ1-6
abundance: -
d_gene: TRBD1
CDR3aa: CASSPPQGAYSPLHF
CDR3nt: TGTGCCAGCTCACCACCACAGGGGGCTTATTCACCCCTCCACTTT

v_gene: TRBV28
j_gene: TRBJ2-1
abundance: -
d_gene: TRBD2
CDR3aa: CASRRLAGAPSSYNEQFF
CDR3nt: TGTGCCAGCAGACGACTAGCGGGGGCCCCGAGCTCCTACAATGAGCAGTTCTTC

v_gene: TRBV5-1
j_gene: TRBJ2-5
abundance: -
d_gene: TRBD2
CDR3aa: CASSPRTSGKTQYF
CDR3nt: TGCGCCAGCAGCCCCCGGACTAGCGGAAAGACCCAGTACTTC

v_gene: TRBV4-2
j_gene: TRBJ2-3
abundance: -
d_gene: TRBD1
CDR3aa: CASSPATGAGTDTQYF
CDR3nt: TGTGCCAGCAGTCCGGCGACAGGGGCGGGCACAGATACGCAGTATTTT

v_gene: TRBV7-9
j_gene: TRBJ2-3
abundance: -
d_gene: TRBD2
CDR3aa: CASGSGRGLAGADTQYF
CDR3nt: TGTGCCAGCGGATCGGGAAGGGGACTAGCGGGGGCAGATACGCAGTATTTT

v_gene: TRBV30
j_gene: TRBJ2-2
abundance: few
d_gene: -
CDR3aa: CAWNNPGELFF
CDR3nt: TGTGCCTGGAATAATCCCGGGGAGCTGTTTTTT

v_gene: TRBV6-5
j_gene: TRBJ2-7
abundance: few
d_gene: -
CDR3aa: CASSYATGPNYEQYF
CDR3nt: TGTGCCAGCAGTTACGCGACAGGTCCTAACTACGAGCAGTACTTC

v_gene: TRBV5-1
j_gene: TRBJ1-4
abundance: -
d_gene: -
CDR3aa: CASSLDRANNEKLFF
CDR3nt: TGCGCCAGCAGCTTGGACAGGGCTAATAATGAAAAACTGTTTTTT

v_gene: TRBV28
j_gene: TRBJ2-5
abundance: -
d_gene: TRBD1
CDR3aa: CASSLRDRGQETQYF
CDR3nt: TGTGCCAGCAGTTTGAGGGACAGGGGGCAAGAGACCCAGTACTTC

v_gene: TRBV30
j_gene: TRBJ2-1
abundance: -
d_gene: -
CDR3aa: CAWNAQGRDEQFF
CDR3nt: TGTGCCTGGAATGCCCAGGGGAGGGATGAGCAGTTCTTC

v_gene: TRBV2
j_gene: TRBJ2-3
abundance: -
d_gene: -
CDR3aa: CASSEVGHTDTQYF
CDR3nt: TGTGCCAGCAGTGAGGTGGGCCACACAGATACGCAGTATTTT

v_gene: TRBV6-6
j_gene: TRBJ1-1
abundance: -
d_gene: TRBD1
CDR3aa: CASSPRTGVVSTEAFF
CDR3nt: TGTGCCAGCAGCCCCCGGACAGGGGTCGTGAGCACTGAAGCTTTCTTT

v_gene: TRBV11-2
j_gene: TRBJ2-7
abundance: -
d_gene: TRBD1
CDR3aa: CASSSRGQGVYEQYF
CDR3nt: TGTGCCAGCAGCTCGCGGGGACAGGGTGTCTACGAGCAGTACTTC

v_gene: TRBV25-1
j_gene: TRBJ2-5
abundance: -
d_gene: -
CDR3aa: CASSVSAGARETQYF
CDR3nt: TGTGCCAGCAGTGTCTCAGCAGGGGCCCGGGAGACCCAGTACTTC

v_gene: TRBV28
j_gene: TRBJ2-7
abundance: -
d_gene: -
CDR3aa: CASSLRARRGSYEQYF
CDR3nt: TGTGCCAGCAGTTTGCGGGCCCGGAGGGGCTCCTACGAGCAGTACTTC

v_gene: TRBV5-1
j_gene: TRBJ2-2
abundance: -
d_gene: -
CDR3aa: CASSLDGNTGELFF
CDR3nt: TGCGCCAGCAGCTTGGACGGGAACACCGGGGAGCTGTTTTTT

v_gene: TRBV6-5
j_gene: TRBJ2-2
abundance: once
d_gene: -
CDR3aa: CASSTIRGFTGELFF
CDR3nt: TGTGCCAGCAGTACTATTCGCGGCTTCACCGGGGAGCTGTTTTTT

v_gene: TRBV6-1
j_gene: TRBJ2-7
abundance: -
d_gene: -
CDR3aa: CASSNSGNSYEQYF
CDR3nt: TGTGCCAGCAGTAATTCGGGGAACTCCTACGAGCAGTACTTC

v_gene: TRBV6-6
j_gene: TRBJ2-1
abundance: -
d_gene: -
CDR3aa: CASSYAQAEQFF
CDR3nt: TGTGCCAGCAGTTACGCTCAGGCTGAGCAGTTCTTC

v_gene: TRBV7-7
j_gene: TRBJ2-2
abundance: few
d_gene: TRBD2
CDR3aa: CASSPGTRYNTGELFF
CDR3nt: TGTGCTAGCAGCCCCGGGACTAGATATAACACCGGGGAGCTGTTTTTT

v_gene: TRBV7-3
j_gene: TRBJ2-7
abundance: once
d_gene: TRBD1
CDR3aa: CASSKDRVSYEQYF
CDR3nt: TGTGCCAGCAGCAAGGACAGGGTATCCTACGAGCAGTACTTC

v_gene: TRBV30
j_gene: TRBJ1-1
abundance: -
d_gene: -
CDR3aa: CAWTKGGWGGWRNTEAFF
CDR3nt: TGTGCCTGGACTAAGGGAGGATGGGGGGGCTGGAGGAACACTGAAGCTTTCTTT

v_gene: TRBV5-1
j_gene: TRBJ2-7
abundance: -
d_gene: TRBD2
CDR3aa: CASSLAGDPSYEQYF
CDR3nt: TGCGCCAGCAGCTTAGCGGGAGACCCCTCCTACGAGCAGTACTTC

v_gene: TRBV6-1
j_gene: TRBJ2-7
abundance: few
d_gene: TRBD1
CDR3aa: CASSRQGLHPYEQYF
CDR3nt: TGTGCCAGCAGTAGACAGGGGCTTCATCCCTACGAGCAGTACTTC

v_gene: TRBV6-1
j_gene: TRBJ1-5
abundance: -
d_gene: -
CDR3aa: CASSAMSGNQPQHF
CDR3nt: TGTGCCAGCAGTGCAATGTCGGGCAATCAGCCCCAGCATTTT

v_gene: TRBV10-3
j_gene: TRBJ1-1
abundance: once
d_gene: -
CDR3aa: CAIAAGRGGEGEAFF
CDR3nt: TGTGCCATCGCAGCGGGCCGGGGGGGGGAGGGTGAAGCTTTCTTT

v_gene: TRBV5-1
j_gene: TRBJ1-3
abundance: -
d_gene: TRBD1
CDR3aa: CASSDGQGFSGNTIYF
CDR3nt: TGCGCCAGCAGCGATGGACAGGGATTTTCTGGAAACACCATATATTTT

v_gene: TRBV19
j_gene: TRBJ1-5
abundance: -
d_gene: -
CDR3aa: CATTQGQGRSNQPQHF
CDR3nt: TGTGCCACAACCCAGGGGCAGGGACGGAGCAATCAGCCCCAGCATTTT

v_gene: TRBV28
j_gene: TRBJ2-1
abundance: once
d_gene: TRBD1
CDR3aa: CASSFRDRVYNEQFF
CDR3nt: TGTGCCAGCAGTTTTCGGGACAGAGTTTACAATGAGCAGTTCTTC

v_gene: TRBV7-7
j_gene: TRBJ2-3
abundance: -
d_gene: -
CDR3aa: CASSLVGGRTDTQYF
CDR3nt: TGTGCTAGCAGCTTAGTCGGGGGGCGCACAGATACGCAGTATTTT

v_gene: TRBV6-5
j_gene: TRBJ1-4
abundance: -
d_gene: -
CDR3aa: CASSYSAARTNEKLFF
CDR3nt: TGTGCCAGCAGTTACTCAGCTGCCCGAACTAATGAAAAACTGTTTTTT

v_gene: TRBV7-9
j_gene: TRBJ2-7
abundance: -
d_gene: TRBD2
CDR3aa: CASSDTGLVYEQYF
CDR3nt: TGTGCCAGCAGCGACACGGGACTAGTGTACGAGCAGTACTTC

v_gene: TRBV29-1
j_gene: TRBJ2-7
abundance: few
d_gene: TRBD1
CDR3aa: CSALGQGAHYEQYF
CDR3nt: TGCAGCGCCCTAGGACAGGGGGCTCACTACGAGCAGTACTTC

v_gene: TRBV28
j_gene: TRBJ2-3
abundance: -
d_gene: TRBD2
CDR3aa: CASSRMRENTDTQYF
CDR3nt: TGTGCCAGCAGTCGTATGCGGGAGAACACAGATACGCAGTATTTT

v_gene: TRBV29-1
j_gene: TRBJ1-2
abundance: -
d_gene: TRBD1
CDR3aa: CSVDPDRTDGYTF
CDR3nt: TGCAGCGTTGATCCGGACAGGACCGATGGCTACACCTTC

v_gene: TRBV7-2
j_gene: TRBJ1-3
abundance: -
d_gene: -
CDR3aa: CASSFAGAGNTIYF
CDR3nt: TGTGCCAGCAGCTTTGCAGGGGCTGGAAACACCATATATTTT

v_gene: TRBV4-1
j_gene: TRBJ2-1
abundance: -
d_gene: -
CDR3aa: CASSQDRGLAPEQFF
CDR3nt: TGCGCCAGCAGCCAAGATCGGGGTTTAGCACCGGAGCAGTTCTTC

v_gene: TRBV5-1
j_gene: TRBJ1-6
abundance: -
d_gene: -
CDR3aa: CASSLAGVQYSPLHF
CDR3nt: TGCGCCAGCAGCTTGGCGGGGGTGCAGTACTCACCCCTCCACTTT

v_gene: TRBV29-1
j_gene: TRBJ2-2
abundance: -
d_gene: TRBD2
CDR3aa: CSVASGRLVGELFF
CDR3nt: TGCAGCGTTGCTAGCGGGAGGTTGGTCGGGGAGCTGTTTTTT

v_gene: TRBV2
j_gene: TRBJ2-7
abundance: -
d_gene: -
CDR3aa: CASSQSPRRSWSYEQYF
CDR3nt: TGTGCCAGCAGTCAAAGCCCCAGGCGTAGTTGGTCCTACGAGCAGTACTTC

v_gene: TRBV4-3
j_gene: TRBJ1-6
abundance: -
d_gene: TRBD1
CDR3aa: CASSLRTAGGYNSPLHF
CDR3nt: TGCGCCAGCAGCCTTAGAACTGCAGGGGGCTATAATTCACCCCTCCACTTT

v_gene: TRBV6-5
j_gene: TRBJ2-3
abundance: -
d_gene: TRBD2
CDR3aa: CASSRGVSTDTQYF
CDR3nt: TGTGCCAGCAGCCGGGGGGTAAGCACAGATACGCAGTATTTT

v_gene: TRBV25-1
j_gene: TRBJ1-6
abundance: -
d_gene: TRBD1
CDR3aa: CATDPGQINSPLHF
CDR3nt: TGTGCCACCGATCCGGGACAGATAAATTCACCCCTCCACTTT

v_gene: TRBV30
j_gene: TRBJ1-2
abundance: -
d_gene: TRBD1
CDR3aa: CAWGPGTGEGYTF
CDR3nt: TGTGCCTGGGGACCCGGGACAGGGGAGGGCTACACCTTC

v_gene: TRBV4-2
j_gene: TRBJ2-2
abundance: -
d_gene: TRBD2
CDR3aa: CASSPQAGLAGVGGELFF
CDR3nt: TGTGCCAGCAGCCCACAGGCCGGGCTAGCGGGAGTCGGAGGGGAGCTGTTTTTT